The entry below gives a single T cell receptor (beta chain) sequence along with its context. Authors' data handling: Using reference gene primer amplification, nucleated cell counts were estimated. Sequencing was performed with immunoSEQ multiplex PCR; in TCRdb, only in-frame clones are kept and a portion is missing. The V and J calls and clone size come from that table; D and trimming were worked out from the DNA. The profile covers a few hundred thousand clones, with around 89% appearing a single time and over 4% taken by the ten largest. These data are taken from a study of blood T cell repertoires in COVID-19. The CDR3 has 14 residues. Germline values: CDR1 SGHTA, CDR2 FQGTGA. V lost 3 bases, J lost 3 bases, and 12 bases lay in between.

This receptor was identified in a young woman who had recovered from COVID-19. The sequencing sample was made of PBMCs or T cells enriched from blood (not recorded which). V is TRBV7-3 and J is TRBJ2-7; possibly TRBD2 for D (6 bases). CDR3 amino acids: CASSFSGKYYEQYF. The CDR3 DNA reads TGTGCCAGCAGCTTTAGCGGCAAGTACTACGAGCAGTACTTC. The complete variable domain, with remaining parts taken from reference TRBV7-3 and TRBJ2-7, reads GAGVSQTPSNKVTEKGKYVELRCDPISGHTALYWYRQSLGQGPEFLIYFQGTGAADDSGLPNDRFFAVRPEGSVSTLKIQRTERGDSAVYLCASSFSGKYYEQYFGPGTRLTVT.